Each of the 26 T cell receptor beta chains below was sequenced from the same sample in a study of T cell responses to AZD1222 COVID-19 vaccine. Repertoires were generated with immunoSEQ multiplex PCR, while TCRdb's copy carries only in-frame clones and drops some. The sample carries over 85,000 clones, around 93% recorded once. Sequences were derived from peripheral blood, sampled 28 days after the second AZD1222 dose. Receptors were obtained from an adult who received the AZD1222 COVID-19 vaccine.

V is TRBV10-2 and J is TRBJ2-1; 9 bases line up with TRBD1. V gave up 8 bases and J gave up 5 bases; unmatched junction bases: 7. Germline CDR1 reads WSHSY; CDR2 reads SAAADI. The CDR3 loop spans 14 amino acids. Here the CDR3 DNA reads TGCGCCAGCGAGGCGGACAGGGGTAACAATGAGCAGTTCTTC. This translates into CASEADRGNNEQFF.

CDR3 DNA: TGTGCCAGCTCACCCAGGGGCAGAACAACCTTGAACACTGAAGCTTTCTTT. This sequence encodes CASSPRGRTTLNTEAFF. This chain links TRBV18 with TRBJ1-1, with D possibly matching TRBD1 (6 bases). V was cut by 3 bases and J by 0 bases, with 17 bases left in between. Germline-derived CDR1 and CDR2 are KGHSH and LQKENI. The CDR3 has 17 residues.

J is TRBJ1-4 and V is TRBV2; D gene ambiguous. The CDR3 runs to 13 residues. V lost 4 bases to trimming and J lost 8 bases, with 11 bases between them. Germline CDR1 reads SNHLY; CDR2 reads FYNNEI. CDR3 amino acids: CASSGQLGEKLFF. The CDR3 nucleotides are TGTGCCAGCAGTGGACAATTAGGGGAAAAACTGTTTTTT.

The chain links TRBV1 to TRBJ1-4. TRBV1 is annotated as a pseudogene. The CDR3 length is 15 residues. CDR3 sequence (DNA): TGCACCAGCAGCCATAGACCGTTAACCAATGAAAAACTGTTTTTT. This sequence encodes CTSSHRPLTNEKLFF.

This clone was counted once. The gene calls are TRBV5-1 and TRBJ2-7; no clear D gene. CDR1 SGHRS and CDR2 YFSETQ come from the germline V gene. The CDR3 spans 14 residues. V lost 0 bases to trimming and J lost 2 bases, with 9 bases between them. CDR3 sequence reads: CASSLVTEPYEQYF. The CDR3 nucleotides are TGCGCCAGCAGCTTGGTCACGGAACCCTACGAGCAGTACTTC.

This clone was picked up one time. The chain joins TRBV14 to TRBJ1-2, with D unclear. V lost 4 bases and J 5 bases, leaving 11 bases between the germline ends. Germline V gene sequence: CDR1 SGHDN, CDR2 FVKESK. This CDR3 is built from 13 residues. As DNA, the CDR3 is TGTGCCAGCAGCCGAGTACAGCTTTATGGCTACACCTTC. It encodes CASSRVQLYGYTF.

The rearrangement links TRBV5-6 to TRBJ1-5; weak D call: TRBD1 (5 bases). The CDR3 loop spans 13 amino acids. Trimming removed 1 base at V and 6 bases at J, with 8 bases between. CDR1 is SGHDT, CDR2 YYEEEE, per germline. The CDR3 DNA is TGTGCCAGCAGCTTGATCGGGGGTCAGCCCCAGCATTTT. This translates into CASSLIGGQPQHF.

The CDR3 sequence: CASDRLGGTNTGELFF. The DNA for the CDR3 is TGTGCCAGCGATAGGTTGGGGGGGACGAACACCGGGGAGCTGTTTTTT. The V gene is TRBV7-8, the J gene TRBJ2-2, with 7 bases aligning to TRBD2. Germline CDR1 reads SGHVS; CDR2 reads FQNEAQ. V was clipped by 8 bases and J by 0 bases; unmatched bases: 9. The CDR3 runs to 16 residues.

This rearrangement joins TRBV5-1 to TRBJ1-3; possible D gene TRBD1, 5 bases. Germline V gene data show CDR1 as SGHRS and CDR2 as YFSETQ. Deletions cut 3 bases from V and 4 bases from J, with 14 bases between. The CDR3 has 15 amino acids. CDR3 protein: CASSSIGGVGNTIYF. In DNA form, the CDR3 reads TGCGCCAGCAGCTCCATTGGAGGGGTCGGAAACACCATATATTTT. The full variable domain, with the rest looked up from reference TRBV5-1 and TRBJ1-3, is KAGVTQTPRYLIKTRGQQVTLSCSPISGHRSVSWYQQTPGQGLQFLFEYFSETQRNKGNFPGRFSGRQFSNSRSEMNVSTLELGDSALYLCASSSIGGVGNTIYFGEGSWLTVV.

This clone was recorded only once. In DNA form, the CDR3 reads TGCGCCAGCAGCTGGGGGACAGAGAATCAGCCCCAGCATTTT. Its protein is CASSWGTENQPQHF. The chain is built from TRBV5-1 and TRBJ1-5, with TRBD1 matching 7 bases. Trimming removed 3 bases from V and 4 bases from J; junction bases left unmatched: 4. CDR3 size: 14 residues. CDR1 is SGHRS, CDR2 YFSETQ, per germline. The full variable domain, with the rest looked up from reference TRBV5-1 and TRBJ1-5, is KAGVTQTPRYLIKTRGQQVTLSCSPISGHRSVSWYQQTPGQGLQFLFEYFSETQRNKGNFPGRFSGRQFSNSRSEMNVSTLELGDSALYLCASSWGTENQPQHFGDGTRLSIL.

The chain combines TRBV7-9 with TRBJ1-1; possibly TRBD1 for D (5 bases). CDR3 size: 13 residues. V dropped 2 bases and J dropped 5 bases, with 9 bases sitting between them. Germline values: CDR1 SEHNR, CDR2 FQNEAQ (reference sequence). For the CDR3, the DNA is TGTGCCAGCAGCTTATTATGGGGGACTGAAGCTTTCTTT. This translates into CASSLLWGTEAFF.

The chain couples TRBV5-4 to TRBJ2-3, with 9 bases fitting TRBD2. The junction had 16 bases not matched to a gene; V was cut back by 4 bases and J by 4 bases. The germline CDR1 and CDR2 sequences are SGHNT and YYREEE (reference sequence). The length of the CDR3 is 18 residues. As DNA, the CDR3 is TGTGCCAGCAGCCCCCCCGGGCGCGGGAGGGCTAACGCAGATACGCAGTATTTT. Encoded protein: CASSPPGRGRANADTQYF.

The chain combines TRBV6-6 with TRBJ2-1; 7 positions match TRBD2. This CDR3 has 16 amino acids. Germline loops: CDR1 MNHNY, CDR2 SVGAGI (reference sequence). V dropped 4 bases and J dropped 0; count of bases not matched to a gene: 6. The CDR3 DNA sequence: TGTGCCAGCAGTTCGTACGGGAGGAGCTCCTACAATGAGCAGTTCTTC. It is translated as CASSSYGRSSYNEQFF.

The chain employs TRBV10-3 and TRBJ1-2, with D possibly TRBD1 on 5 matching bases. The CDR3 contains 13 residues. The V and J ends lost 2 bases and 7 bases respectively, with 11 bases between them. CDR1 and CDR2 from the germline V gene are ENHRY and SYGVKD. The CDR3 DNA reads TGTGCCATCAGTGAGCAGGGAAGGGCTGGCTACACCTTC. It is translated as CAISEQGRAGYTF.

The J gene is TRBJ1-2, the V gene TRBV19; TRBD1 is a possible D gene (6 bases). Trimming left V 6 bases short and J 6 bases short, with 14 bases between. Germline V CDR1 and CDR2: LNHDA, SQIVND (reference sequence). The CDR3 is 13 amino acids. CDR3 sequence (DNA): TGTGCCAGTAGGAGACAGGACTACGATGGCTACACCTTC. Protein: CASRRQDYDGYTF.

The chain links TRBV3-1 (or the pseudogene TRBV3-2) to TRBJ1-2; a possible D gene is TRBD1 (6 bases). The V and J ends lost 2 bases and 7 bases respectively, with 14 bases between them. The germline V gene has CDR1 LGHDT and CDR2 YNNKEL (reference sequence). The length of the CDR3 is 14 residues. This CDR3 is CASSQLQGMGGYTF. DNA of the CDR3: TGTGCCAGCAGCCAACTACAGGGAATGGGTGGCTACACCTTC.

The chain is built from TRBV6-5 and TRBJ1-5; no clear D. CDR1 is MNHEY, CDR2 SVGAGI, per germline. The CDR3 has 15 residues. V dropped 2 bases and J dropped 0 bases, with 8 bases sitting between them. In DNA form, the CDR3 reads TGTGCCAGCAGTTACCAGACCCTTAGCAATCAGCCCCAGCATTTT. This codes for CASSYQTLSNQPQHF.

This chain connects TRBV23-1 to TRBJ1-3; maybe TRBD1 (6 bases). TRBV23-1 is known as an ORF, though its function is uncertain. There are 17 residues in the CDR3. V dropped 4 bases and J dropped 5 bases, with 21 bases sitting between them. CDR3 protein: CASSREDRWPLRNTIYF. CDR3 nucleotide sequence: TGCGCCAGCAGTCGGGAAGACAGGTGGCCTCTGAGAAACACCATATATTTT.

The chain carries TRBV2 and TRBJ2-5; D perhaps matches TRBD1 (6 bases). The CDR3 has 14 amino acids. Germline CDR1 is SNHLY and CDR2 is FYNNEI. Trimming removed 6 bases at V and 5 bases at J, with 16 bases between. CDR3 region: CASRQGSSGETQYF. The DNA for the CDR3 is TGTGCCAGCAGACAGGGTAGTAGTGGGGAGACCCAGTACTTC.

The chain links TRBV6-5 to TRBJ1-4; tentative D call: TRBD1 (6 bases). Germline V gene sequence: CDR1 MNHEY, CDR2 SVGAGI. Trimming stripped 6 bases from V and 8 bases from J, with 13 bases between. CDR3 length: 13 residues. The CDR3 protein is CASRVRGGEKLFF. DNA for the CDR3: TGTGCCAGCAGAGTCAGGGGAGGAGAAAAACTGTTTTTT.

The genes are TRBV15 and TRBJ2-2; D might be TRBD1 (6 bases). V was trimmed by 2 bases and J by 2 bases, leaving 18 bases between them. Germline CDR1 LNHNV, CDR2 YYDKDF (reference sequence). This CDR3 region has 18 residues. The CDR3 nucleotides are TGTGCCACCAGCAGACACACTCCGGGACAAAGAAACACCGGGGAGCTGTTTTTT. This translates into CATSRHTPGQRNTGELFF.

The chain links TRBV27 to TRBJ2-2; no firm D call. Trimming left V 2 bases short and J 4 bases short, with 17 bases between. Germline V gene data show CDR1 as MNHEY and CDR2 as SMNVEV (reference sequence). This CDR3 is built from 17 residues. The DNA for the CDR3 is TGTGCCAGCAGTTTAAGGGTCACCGGACCACGCACCGGGGAGCTGTTTTTT. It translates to CASSLRVTGPRTGELFF.

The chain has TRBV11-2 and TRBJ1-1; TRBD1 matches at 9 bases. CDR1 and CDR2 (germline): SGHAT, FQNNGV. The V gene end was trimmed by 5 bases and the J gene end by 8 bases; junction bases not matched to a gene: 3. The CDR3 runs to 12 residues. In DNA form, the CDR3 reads TGTGCCAGCAGCCTGGACAGGGGAGAAGCTTTCTTT. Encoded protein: CASSLDRGEAFF.

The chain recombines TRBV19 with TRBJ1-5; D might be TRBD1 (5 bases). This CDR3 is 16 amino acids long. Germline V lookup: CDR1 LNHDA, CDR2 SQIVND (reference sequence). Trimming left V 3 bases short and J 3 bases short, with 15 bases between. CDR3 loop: CASSILEGTFNQPQHF. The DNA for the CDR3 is TGTGCCAGTAGTATTTTGGAAGGGACCTTCAATCAGCCCCAGCATTTT.

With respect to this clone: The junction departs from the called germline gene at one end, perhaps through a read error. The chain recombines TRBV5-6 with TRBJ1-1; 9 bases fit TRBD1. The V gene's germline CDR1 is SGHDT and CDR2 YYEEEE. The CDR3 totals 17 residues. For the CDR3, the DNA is TGTGCCAGCAGTTTGGACAGGGGTAACATTTTAAACACTGAAGCTTTCTTT. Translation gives CASSLDRGNILNTEAFF.

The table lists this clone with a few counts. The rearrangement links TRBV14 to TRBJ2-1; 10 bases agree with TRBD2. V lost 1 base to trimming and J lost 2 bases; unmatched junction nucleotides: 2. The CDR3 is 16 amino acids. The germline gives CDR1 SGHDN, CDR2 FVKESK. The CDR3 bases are TGTGCCAGCAGCCAAGCTAGCGGGAGACCCTACAATGAGCAGTTCTTC. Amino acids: CASSQASGRPYNEQFF.